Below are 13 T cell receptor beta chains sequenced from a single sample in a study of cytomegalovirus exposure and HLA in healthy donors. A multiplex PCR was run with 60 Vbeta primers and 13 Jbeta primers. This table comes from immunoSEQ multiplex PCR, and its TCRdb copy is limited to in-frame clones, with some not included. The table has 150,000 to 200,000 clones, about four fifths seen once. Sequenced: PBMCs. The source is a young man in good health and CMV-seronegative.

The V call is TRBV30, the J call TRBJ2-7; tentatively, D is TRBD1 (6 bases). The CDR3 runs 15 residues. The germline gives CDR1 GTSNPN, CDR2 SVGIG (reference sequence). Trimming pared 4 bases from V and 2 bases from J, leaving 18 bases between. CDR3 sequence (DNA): TGTGCCTGGACACTAGGGACATCGATTCCCTACGAGCAGTACTTC. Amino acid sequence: CAWTLGTSIPYEQYF.

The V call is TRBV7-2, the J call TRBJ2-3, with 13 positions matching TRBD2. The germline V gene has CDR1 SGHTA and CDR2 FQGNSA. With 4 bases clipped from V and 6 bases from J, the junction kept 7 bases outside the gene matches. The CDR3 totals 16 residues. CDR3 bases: TGTGCCAGCAGCTACGTACTAGCGGGGGGGCCTGATACGCAGTATTTT. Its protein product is CASSYVLAGGPDTQYF.

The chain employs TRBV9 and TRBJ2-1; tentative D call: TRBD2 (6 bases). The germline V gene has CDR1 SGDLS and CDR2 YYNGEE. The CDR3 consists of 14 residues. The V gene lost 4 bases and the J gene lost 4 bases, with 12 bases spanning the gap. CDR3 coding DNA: TGTGCCAGCAGCTTCCTGGGGGGATACAATGAGCAGTTCTTC. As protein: CASSFLGGYNEQFF.

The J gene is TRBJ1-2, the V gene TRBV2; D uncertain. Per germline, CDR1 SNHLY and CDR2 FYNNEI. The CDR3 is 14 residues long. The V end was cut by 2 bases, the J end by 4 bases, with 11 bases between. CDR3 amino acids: CASSENYEGYGYTF. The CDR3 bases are TGTGCCAGCAGTGAAAACTACGAGGGCTATGGCTACACCTTC.

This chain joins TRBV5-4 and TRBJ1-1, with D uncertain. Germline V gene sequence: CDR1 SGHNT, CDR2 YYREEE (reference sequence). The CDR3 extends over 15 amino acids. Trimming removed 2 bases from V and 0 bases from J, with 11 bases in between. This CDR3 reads CASSFPTGMNTEAFF. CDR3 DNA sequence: TGTGCCAGCAGCTTCCCGACTGGCATGAACACTGAAGCTTTCTTT.

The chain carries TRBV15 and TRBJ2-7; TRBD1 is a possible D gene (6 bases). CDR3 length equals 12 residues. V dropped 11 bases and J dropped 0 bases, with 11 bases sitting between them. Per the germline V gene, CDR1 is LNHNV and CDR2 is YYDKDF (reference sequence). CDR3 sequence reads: CAVQGSSYEQYF. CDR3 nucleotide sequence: TGTGCCGTCCAGGGGAGCTCCTACGAGCAGTACTTC.

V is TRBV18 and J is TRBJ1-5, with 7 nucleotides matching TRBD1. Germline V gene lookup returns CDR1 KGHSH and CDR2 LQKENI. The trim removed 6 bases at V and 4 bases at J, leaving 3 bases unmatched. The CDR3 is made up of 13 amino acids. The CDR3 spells CASSADRNQPQHF. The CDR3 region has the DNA TGTGCCAGCTCCGCGGACAGGAATCAGCCCCAGCATTTT.

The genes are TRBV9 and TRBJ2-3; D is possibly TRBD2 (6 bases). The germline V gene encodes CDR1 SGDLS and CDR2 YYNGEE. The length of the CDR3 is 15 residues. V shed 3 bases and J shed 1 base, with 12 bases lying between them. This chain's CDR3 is CASSAEGGGTDTQYF. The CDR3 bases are TGTGCCAGCAGCGCTGAGGGCGGGGGCACAGATACGCAGTATTTT.

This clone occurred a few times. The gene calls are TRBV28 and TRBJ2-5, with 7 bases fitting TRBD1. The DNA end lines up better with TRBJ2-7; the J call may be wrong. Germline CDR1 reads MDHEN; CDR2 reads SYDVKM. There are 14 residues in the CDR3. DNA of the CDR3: TGTGCCAGCAGTGTCGGACAGGTCTCCTACGAGCAGTACTTC. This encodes CASSVGQVSYEQYF.

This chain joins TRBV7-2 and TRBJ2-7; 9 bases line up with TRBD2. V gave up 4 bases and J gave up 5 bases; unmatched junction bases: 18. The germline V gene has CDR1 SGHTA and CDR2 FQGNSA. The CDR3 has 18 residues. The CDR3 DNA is TGTGCCAGCAGCTCGCCCCCTCTAGCGGGACACCAGGGGGACGAGCAGTACTTC. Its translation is CASSSPPLAGHQGDEQYF.

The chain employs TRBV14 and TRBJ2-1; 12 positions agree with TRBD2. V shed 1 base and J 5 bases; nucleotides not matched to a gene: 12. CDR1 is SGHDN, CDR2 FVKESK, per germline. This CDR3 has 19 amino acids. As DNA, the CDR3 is TGTGCCAGCAGCCAAGGTGGGACTAGCGGGCCACCTAATAACAATGAGCAGTTCTTC. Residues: CASSQGGTSGPPNNNEQFF.

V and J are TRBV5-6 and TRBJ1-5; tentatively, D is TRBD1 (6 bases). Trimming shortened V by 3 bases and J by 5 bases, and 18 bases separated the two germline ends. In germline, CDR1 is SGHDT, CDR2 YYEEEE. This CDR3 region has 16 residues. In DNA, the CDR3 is TGTGCCAGCAGCTCGAACGCCGGGGGGGCAGATCAGCCCCAGCATTTT. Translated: CASSSNAGGADQPQHF.

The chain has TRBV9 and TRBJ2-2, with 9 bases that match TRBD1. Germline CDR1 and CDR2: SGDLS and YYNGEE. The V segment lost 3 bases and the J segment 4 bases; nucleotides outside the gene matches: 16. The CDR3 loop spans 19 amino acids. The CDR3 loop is CASSAPLDGTGYGTGELFF. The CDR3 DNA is TGTGCCAGCAGCGCCCCCTTAGACGGGACAGGGTATGGCACCGGGGAGCTGTTTTTT.